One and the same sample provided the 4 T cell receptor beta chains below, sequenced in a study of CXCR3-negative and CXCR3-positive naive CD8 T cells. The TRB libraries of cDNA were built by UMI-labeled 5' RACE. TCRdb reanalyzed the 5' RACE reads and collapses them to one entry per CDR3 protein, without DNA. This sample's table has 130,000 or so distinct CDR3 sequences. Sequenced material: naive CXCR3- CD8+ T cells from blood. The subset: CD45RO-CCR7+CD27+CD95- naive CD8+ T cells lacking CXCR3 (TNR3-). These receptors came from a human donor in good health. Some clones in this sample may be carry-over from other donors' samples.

CDR3 protein: CASRRDGSYNEQFF. The V gene is TRBV28, the J gene TRBJ2-1; absent DNA, TCRdb's TRBD2 call cannot be checked. The CDR3 is 14 residues long. The germline gives CDR1 MDHEN, CDR2 SYDVKM.

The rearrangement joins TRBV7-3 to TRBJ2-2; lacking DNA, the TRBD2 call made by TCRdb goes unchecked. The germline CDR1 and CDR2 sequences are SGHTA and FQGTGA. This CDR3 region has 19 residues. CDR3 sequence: CASRPTPWTSGGLAGELFF.

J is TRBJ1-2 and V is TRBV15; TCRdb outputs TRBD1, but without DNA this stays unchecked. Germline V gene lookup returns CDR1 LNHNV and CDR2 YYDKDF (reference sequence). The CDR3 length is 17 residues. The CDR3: CATSRDREGDANYGYTF.

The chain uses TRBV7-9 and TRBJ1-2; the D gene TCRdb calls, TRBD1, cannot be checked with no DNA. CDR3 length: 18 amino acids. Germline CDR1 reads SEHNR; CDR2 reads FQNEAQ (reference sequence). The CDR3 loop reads CASSAPGQSVSANYGYTF.